The 26 T cell receptor beta chains reported below all come from one sample, sequenced in a study of T cell responses to AZD1222 COVID-19 vaccine. Repertoires were generated with immunoSEQ multiplex PCR, while TCRdb's copy carries only in-frame clones and drops some. The sample records 100,000 to 150,000 clones, approximately 89% being singletons. Sequencing was performed on peripheral blood, taken on day 0 of AZD1222 vaccination. The receptors derive from an adult in good health.

The chain employs TRBV6-1 and TRBJ1-1; D ambiguous. Deletions cut 2 bases from V and 1 base from J, with 8 bases between. Germline loops: CDR1 MNHNS, CDR2 SASEGT. The CDR3 contains 14 residues. The CDR3: CASSEYWKNTEAFF. In DNA form, the CDR3 reads TGTGCCAGCAGTGAATATTGGAAGAACACTGAAGCTTTCTTT.

V gene TRBV28 combines with J gene TRBJ1-5; the D is unclear. Trimming cost V 5 bases and J 0 bases, with 8 bases left between them. CDR3 length: 14 amino acids. CDR1 and CDR2 from the germline V gene are MDHEN and SYDVKM. This chain's CDR3 is CASSRGYSNQPQHF. CDR3 bases: TGTGCCAGCAGTCGGGGTTATAGCAATCAGCCCCAGCATTTT.

The count of this clone is one. The chain links TRBV19 to TRBJ2-1; the match to TRBD1 covers 9 bases. The CDR3 runs 15 residues. J gave up 2 bases and V 7 bases, and 6 bases lay outside the gene matches. CDR1 and CDR2 from the germline V gene are LNHDA and SQIVND (reference sequence). This CDR3 reads CASNIQGAAYNEQFF. CDR3 bases: TGTGCCAGTAACATACAGGGGGCCGCCTACAATGAGCAGTTCTTC.

In its sample, this clone was seen once. This sequence joins TRBV7-2 and TRBJ1-1, with D perhaps matching TRBD1 (6 bases). The germline V and J ends were trimmed by 4 bases and 2 bases, with 8 bases remaining between them. CDR1 SGHTA and CDR2 FQGNSA come from the germline V gene. This CDR3 spans 13 amino acids. The CDR3 is CASSSQGNTEAFF. CDR3 DNA: TGTGCCAGCAGCTCACAGGGAAACACTGAAGCTTTCTTT. Full variable domain (rest looked up from reference TRBV7-2 and TRBJ1-1): GAGVSQSPSNKVTEKGKDVELRCDPISGHTALYWYRQSLGQGLEFLIYFQGNSAPDKSGLPSDRFSAERTGGSVSTLTIQRTQQEDSAVYLCASSSQGNTEAFFGQGTRLTVV.

V is TRBV5-4 and J is TRBJ2-2; 7 bases are a match to TRBD1. The J segment lost 6 bases and the V segment lost 2 bases, leaving 4 bases of the junction unmatched. The CDR3 is 14 amino acids. Per the germline V gene, CDR1 is SGHNT and CDR2 is YYREEE (reference sequence). CDR3 loop: CASSFRQGSGELFF. In DNA form, the CDR3 reads TGTGCCAGCAGCTTTCGACAGGGCTCCGGGGAGCTGTTTTTT.

This chain joins TRBV19 and TRBJ2-7; D is perhaps TRBD1 (5 bases). The germline V and J ends were trimmed by 7 bases and 0 bases, with 7 bases remaining between them. The CDR3 is made up of 12 amino acids. Per the germline V gene, CDR1 is LNHDA and CDR2 is SQIVND (reference sequence). The CDR3 DNA reads as TGTGCCAGTAAGGGGAACTCCTACGAGCAGTACTTC. Amino acid sequence: CASKGNSYEQYF.

The chain combines TRBV29-1 with TRBJ1-5, with TRBD1 identical over 8 bases. CDR3 length: 13 residues. Trimming at V came to 7 bases and at J to 6 bases, leaving 8 bases not matched to a gene. Germline V lookup: CDR1 SQVTM, CDR2 ANQGSEA. For the CDR3, the DNA is TGCAGCGCACAGGGACAGGAGGGTCAGCCCCAGCATTTT. It yields the protein CSAQGQEGQPQHF.

This clone was counted once. The rearrangement uses TRBV7-9 and TRBJ2-5, with D possibly being TRBD1 (6 bases). CDR1 and CDR2 (germline): SEHNR, FQNEAQ (reference sequence). Trimming removed 5 bases from V and 1 base from J, with 14 bases in between. The CDR3 totals 15 residues. Here the CDR3 DNA reads TGTGCCAGCAGCACTCAGTTGGGGGCCCAAGAGACCCAGTACTTC. It is translated as CASSTQLGAQETQYF.

The chain carries TRBV19 and TRBJ2-3; D might be TRBD2 (6 bases). Germline CDR1 and CDR2: LNHDA and SQIVND (reference sequence). The CDR3 consists of 14 residues. V lost 1 base and J 1 base, leaving 6 bases between the germline ends. The CDR3 region has the DNA TGTGCCAGTAGTATAGGGGGGGGCACAGATACGCAGTATTTT. Protein: CASSIGGGTDTQYF.

The chain joins TRBV4-1 to TRBJ2-1, with D possibly matching TRBD2 (5 bases). Trimming took off 5 bases at V and 4 bases at J, with 15 bases between the two ends. CDR1 MGHRA and CDR2 YSYEKL come from the germline V gene. The CDR3 runs to 15 residues. CDR3 sequence (DNA): TGCGCCAGCAGCTCAGGAGGTCTAAATTACAATGAGCAGTTCTTC. Protein: CASSSGGLNYNEQFF.

The chain is built from TRBV4-1 and TRBJ2-3; TRBD2 agrees at 13 bases. The CDR3 is 16 amino acids. Germline CDR1 reads MGHRA; CDR2 reads YSYEKL. V lost 3 bases, J lost 2 bases, and 2 bases stayed unmatched. CDR3 sequence: CASSHGLAGATDTQYF. The DNA of the CDR3 is TGCGCCAGCAGCCACGGACTAGCGGGGGCCACAGATACGCAGTATTTT.

The V gene is TRBV15, the J gene TRBJ2-7; 13 bases match TRBD2. Trimming cost V 0 bases and J 2 bases; bases outside gene matches: 7. CDR1 and CDR2 (germline): LNHNV, YYDKDF (reference sequence). The CDR3 is 18 amino acids. The CDR3 DNA is TGTGCCACCAGCAGAGAGCCCCCCGGACTAGCGGGAGCCTACGAGCAGTACTTC. Amino acid sequence: CATSREPPGLAGAYEQYF. Supplemented by reference TRBV15 and TRBJ2-7, the full variable domain reads DAMVIQNPRYQVTQFGKPVTLSCSQTLNHNVMYWYQQKSSQAPKLLFHYYDKDFNNEADTPDNFQSRRPNTSFCFLDIRSPGLGDTAMYLCATSREPPGLAGAYEQYFGPGTRLTVT.

This clone was picked up one time. The V and J genes are TRBV4-1 and TRBJ1-5; TRBD1 is a possible D gene (5 bases). V lost 1 base and J 9 bases, leaving 16 bases between the germline ends. CDR1 is MGHRA and CDR2 is YSYEKL in the germline V gene. The CDR3 is made up of 15 amino acids. The CDR3 region has the DNA TGCGCCAGCAGCCAAGTCATAGGGTCCCAGGGGCCCCAGCATTTT. Translation gives CASSQVIGSQGPQHF.

With regard to this clone: Germline is not matched at one junction end, which may reflect a read error. The gene calls are TRBV5-1 and TRBJ2-1; 9 bases align to TRBD2. The CDR3 runs 15 residues. Germline V gene lookup returns CDR1 SGHRS and CDR2 YFSETQ. DNA for the CDR3: TGCGCCAGCAGCCCAAGCGGGGGGACGTACAATGGGCAGTTCTTC. Translating it yields CASSPSGGTYNGQFF.

This chain uses TRBV3-1 (or the pseudogene TRBV3-2) with TRBJ1-1; D gene unclear. Germline CDR1 and CDR2: LGHDT and YNNKEL (reference sequence). CDR3 length equals 12 residues. Trimming left V 8 bases short and J 3 bases short, with 10 bases between. The CDR3: CASRDRDTEAFF. The CDR3, as DNA: TGTGCCAGCCGTGACCGGGACACTGAAGCTTTCTTT.

The gene calls are TRBV30 and TRBJ2-3; maybe TRBD1 (6 bases). Trimming removed 2 bases from V and 5 bases from J, with 17 bases in between. This CDR3 is built from 15 residues. Germline V CDR1 and CDR2: GTSNPN, SVGIG (reference sequence). In nucleotides, the CDR3 is TGTGCCTGGAGTACCGGGACACCCTTTAGAGATACGCAGTATTTT. Amino acids: CAWSTGTPFRDTQYF.

This chain joins TRBV5-1 and TRBJ1-4; a possible D gene is TRBD1 (6 bases). Between the trimmed V and J ends, which lost 4 bases and 0 bases, there was a span of 10 bases. This CDR3 spans 15 amino acids. CDR1 SGHRS and CDR2 YFSETQ come from the germline V gene. The CDR3 region is CASSRTATTNEKLFF. As DNA, the CDR3 is TGCGCCAGCAGCCGGACAGCTACAACTAATGAAAAACTGTTTTTT.

The rearrangement joins TRBV18 to TRBJ1-5, with D maybe TRBD1 (5 bases). The CDR3 extends over 15 amino acids. Trimming removed 4 bases from V and 2 bases from J, with 12 bases in between. Germline V gene data show CDR1 as KGHSH and CDR2 as LQKENI. CDR3 sequence reads: CASSRDPWGNQPQHF. The DNA of the CDR3 is TGTGCCAGCTCACGGGACCCGTGGGGCAATCAGCCCCAGCATTTT. Based on the CDR3 plus reference TRBV18 and TRBJ1-5, the full variable domain is NAGVMQNPRHLVRRRGQEARLRCSPMKGHSHVYWYRQLPEEGLKFMVYLQKENIIDESGMPKERFSAEFPKEGPSILRIQQVVRGDSAAYFCASSRDPWGNQPQHFGDGTRLSIL.

The chain recombines TRBV6-1 with TRBJ1-2; TRBD1 matches 8 bases. The CDR3 runs 13 residues. V trimming: 2 bases; J trimming: 8 bases; junction bases outside the gene matches: 4. The V gene's germline CDR1 is MNHNS and CDR2 SASEGT. The CDR3 loop reads CASSEQGADGYTF. CDR3 in DNA: TGTGCCAGCAGTGAACAGGGGGCAGACGGCTACACCTTC.

CDR3 protein: CASSLGWGQGAYEQYF. The DNA for the CDR3 is TGTGCCAGCAGCTTAGGGTGGGGACAGGGGGCTTACGAGCAGTACTTC. The chain links TRBV7-2 to TRBJ2-7; 12 positions agree with TRBD1. Germline V gives CDR1 SGHTA, CDR2 FQGNSA. The J segment lost 4 bases and the V segment lost 1 base, leaving 5 bases of the junction unmatched. This CDR3 contains 16 residues.

The V call is TRBV11-2, the J call TRBJ1-2; 7 bases match TRBD1. This CDR3 comprises 12 residues. V lost 11 bases to trimming and J lost 0 bases; unmatched junction nucleotides: 3. Germline assignment: CDR1 SGHAT and CDR2 FQNNGV. CDR3 sequence: CAWDSSNYGYTF. DNA for the CDR3: TGTGCCTGGGACAGCTCTAACTATGGCTACACCTTC.

V and J are TRBV18 and TRBJ2-5; TRBD1 matches at 7 bases. V was pared by 2 bases and J by 5 bases, with 8 bases of the junction left unmatched. CDR3 length: 15 residues. CDR1 and CDR2 from the germline V gene are KGHSH and LQKENI. The CDR3 region is CASSPGAGGEETQYF. Written as DNA, the CDR3 is TGTGCCAGCTCACCAGGGGCAGGGGGAGAGGAGACCCAGTACTTC.

V and J are TRBV10-3 and TRBJ2-5; possible D gene TRBD2, 6 bases. Germline V gives CDR1 ENHRY, CDR2 SYGVKD. Trimming left V 6 bases short and J 3 bases short, with 11 bases between. The CDR3 runs to 13 residues. CDR3 protein: CAISRGEEETQYF. CDR3 bases: TGTGCCATCAGCCGTGGGGAGGAAGAGACCCAGTACTTC.

This clone was observed once. The V gene is TRBV19, the J gene TRBJ1-4; D call uncertain. The CDR3 loop spans 15 amino acids. V gave up 1 base and J gave up 8 bases, with 14 bases separating them. CDR1 and CDR2 (germline): LNHDA, SQIVND (reference sequence). CDR3 DNA sequence: TGTGCCAGTAGTATAGGTGATCCTGAGCGCGAAAAACTGTTTTTT. Protein sequence: CASSIGDPEREKLFF.

The CDR3 DNA sequence: TGTGCCAGCAGCTTAGCGGGAGGAGGCACAGATACGCAGTATTTT. Amino acid sequence: CASSLAGGGTDTQYF. The chain combines TRBV2 with TRBJ2-3; 10 bases line up with TRBD2. This CDR3 spans 15 amino acids. J lost 1 base, V lost 6 bases, and 4 bases had no gene match. Looked up from germline, CDR1 is SNHLY and CDR2 is FYNNEI.

V is TRBV6-2 or TRBV6-3 and J is TRBJ2-5; 7 nucleotides align to TRBD1. Germline V gene lookup returns CDR1 MNHEY and CDR2 SVGEGT. This CDR3 is 14 amino acids long. V was clipped by 4 bases and J by 4 bases; unmatched bases: 6. This CDR3 reads CASSWTGNSETQYF. DNA for the CDR3: TGTGCCAGCAGTTGGACAGGAAATTCAGAGACCCAGTACTTC.